Here is one T cell receptor beta chain with its context. Its antigen is as yet unknown. Time point of the sample: week 5, during vaccination. Every single dose of the vaccine, 300 ug of mutant IDH1 20-mer peptide, came with topical imiquimod. The data are from a study of a mutant IDH1 vaccine in newly diagnosed glioma. This CDR3 is 16 amino acids long. V was shortened by 3 bases and J by 8 bases, with 22 bases between the two germline ends. CDR1 LNHNV and CDR2 YYDKDF come from the germline V gene (reference sequence). TCRdb's copy holds only in-frame clones and misses some; the assay was immunoSEQ multiplex PCR. The data contain about 60,000 clones, around 84% of them seen just once; the ten biggest clones take up 6.5% to 8.5%.

The V call is TRBV15, the J call TRBJ1-2; D perhaps matches TRBD1 (6 bases). The material was PBMCs, obtained from a glioma patient whose treatment included an IDH1 peptide vaccine. The sequence was obtained from a woman aged 45-60 years with glioma. For the CDR3, the DNA is TGTGCCACCAGCAGGATTCCAGGGGCCGTCCCTCGGGGCTACACCTTC. Its translation: CATSRIPGAVPRGYTF. Full variable domain (rest looked up from reference TRBV15 and TRBJ1-2): DAMVIQNPRYQVTQFGKPVTLSCSQTLNHNVMYWYQQKSSQAPKLLFHYYDKDFNNEADTPDNFQSRRPNTSFCFLDIRSPGLGDTAMYLCATSRIPGAVPRGYTFGSGTRLTVV.